The rows below give T cell receptor beta chains drawn from one sample of a study of OX40 agonist ivuxolimab in advanced cancers. Only in-frame clones appear in the TCRdb table, and some are missing; sequencing was by immunoSEQ multiplex PCR. Counted here are about 44,000 clones, about 94% occurring once; the ten biggest clones make up 9.5% to 11%. The sample was CD4+ or CD8+ T cells sorted from blood, taken in a trial of the OX40 agonist ivuxolimab. These receptors were obtained from an adult with an advanced solid tumor such as melanoma, head and neck, liver or kidney cancer. Each CDR3 is given with its conserved first and last residue. A D gene is named only where the DNA matches it firmly. Size tells how often a clone was seen (once, few, many) or the class of an expanded clone, and some rows leave it out.

j_call: TRBJ2-5; d_call: .; clone_size: .; v_call: TRBV7-9; cdr3_nt: TGTGCCAGCACCTGGGAACAAGAGACCCAGTACTTC; cdr3_aa: CASTWEQETQYF
j_call: TRBJ1-1; d_call: .; clone_size: .; v_call: TRBV28; cdr3_nt: TGTGCCAGCAGTTTAATAGGGGAAGGGACTGAAGCTTTCTTT; cdr3_aa: CASSLIGEGTEAFF
j_call: TRBJ1-1; d_call: .; clone_size: .; v_call: TRBV27; cdr3_nt: TGTGCCAGCAGCCGAGACAGGATGAACACTGAAGCTTTCTTT; cdr3_aa: CASSRDRMNTEAFF
j_call: TRBJ2-3; d_call: TRBD2; clone_size: .; v_call: TRBV7-2; cdr3_nt: TGTGCCAGCAGCTTCGGGACTAGTTCAGATACGCAGTATTTT; cdr3_aa: CASSFGTSSDTQYF
j_call: TRBJ2-2; d_call: .; clone_size: .; v_call: TRBV9; cdr3_nt: TGTGCCAGCAGCCCTTTTACGGGAGACGGGGAGCTGTTTTTT; cdr3_aa: CASSPFTGDGELFF
j_call: TRBJ2-1; d_call: TRBD2; clone_size: .; v_call: TRBV29-1; cdr3_nt: TGCAGCGTCGGCGGGAGCTACAATGAGCAGTTCTTC; cdr3_aa: CSVGGSYNEQFF
j_call: TRBJ2-2; d_call: .; clone_size: .; v_call: TRBV21-1; cdr3_nt: TGTGCCAGCAGCAAAGGGGCCCGCGCTAGGAACACCGGGGAGCTGTTTTTT; cdr3_aa: CASSKGARARNTGELFF
j_call: TRBJ2-3; d_call: .; clone_size: .; v_call: TRBV4-2; cdr3_nt: TGTGCCAGCAGCCAAGATTCGCCGGGCAGGGGCACAGATACGCAGTATTTT; cdr3_aa: CASSQDSPGRGTDTQYF
j_call: TRBJ2-1; d_call: .; clone_size: .; v_call: TRBV19; cdr3_nt: TGTGCCAGTAGTATTGGGACCGCCGGATACAATGAGCAGTTCTTC; cdr3_aa: CASSIGTAGYNEQFF
j_call: TRBJ1-6; d_call: TRBD1; clone_size: .; v_call: TRBV5-6; cdr3_nt: TGTGCCAGCAGCCCTGGGACAGGGGGCGCAAATTCACCCCTCCACTTT; cdr3_aa: CASSPGTGGANSPLHF
j_call: TRBJ2-2; d_call: .; clone_size: .; v_call: TRBV14; cdr3_nt: TGTGCCAGCAGCCAAGGGGGCTGGGGCTACACGGGGGAGCTGTTTTTT; cdr3_aa: CASSQGGWGYTGELFF
j_call: TRBJ2-3; d_call: TRBD2; clone_size: .; v_call: TRBV4-3; cdr3_nt: TGCGCCAGCAGCCAAGATCGCCTAGCGGGAGTAGAGCGTACAGATACGCAGTATTTT; cdr3_aa: CASSQDRLAGVERTDTQYF
j_call: TRBJ2-7; d_call: .; clone_size: .; v_call: TRBV11-2; cdr3_nt: TGTGCCAGCAGCCCCACCGTCGAGCAGTACTTC; cdr3_aa: CASSPTVEQYF
j_call: TRBJ2-1; d_call: TRBD2; clone_size: .; v_call: TRBV4-3; cdr3_nt: TGCGCCAGCAGCCAAGGATTAGCGGGAGGCGATGAGCAGTTCTTC; cdr3_aa: CASSQGLAGGDEQFF
j_call: TRBJ1-1; d_call: .; clone_size: once; v_call: TRBV5-5; cdr3_nt: TGTGCCAGCAGCTTAGATTCAGGGCTGAACACTGAAGCTTTCTTT; cdr3_aa: CASSLDSGLNTEAFF
j_call: TRBJ2-5; d_call: .; clone_size: .; v_call: TRBV7-6; cdr3_nt: TGTGCCAGCAGCTTAGCGCGTCTCCCAGGGGAGACCCAGTACTTC; cdr3_aa: CASSLARLPGETQYF
j_call: TRBJ2-7; d_call: .; clone_size: .; v_call: TRBV4-2; cdr3_nt: TGTGCCAGCAGCCAAGGACTGGGGGGCTACGAGCAGTACTTC; cdr3_aa: CASSQGLGGYEQYF
j_call: TRBJ2-5; d_call: .; clone_size: .; v_call: TRBV27; cdr3_nt: TGTGCCAGCAGTAAATTGTACCAAGAGACCCAGTACTTC; cdr3_aa: CASSKLYQETQYF
j_call: TRBJ2-1; d_call: .; clone_size: once; v_call: TRBV7-6; cdr3_nt: TGTGCCAGCAGCTTAAACCGGGATGGTGAGCAGTTCTTC; cdr3_aa: CASSLNRDGEQFF
j_call: TRBJ2-2; d_call: TRBD2; clone_size: .; v_call: TRBV19; cdr3_nt: TGTGCCAGTACCCTTAGCGGGAGCGGTACCGGGGAGCTGTTTTTT; cdr3_aa: CASTLSGSGTGELFF
j_call: TRBJ2-7; d_call: TRBD2; clone_size: .; v_call: TRBV27; cdr3_nt: TGTGCCAGCAGTTGGTCCCCTCTAGCGGCCTACGAGCAGTACTTC; cdr3_aa: CASSWSPLAAYEQYF
j_call: TRBJ1-4; d_call: .; clone_size: .; v_call: TRBV27; cdr3_nt: TGTGCCAGCAGTTTACGCAGGGGCTGGGAAAAACTGTTTTTT; cdr3_aa: CASSLRRGWEKLFF
j_call: TRBJ2-7; d_call: TRBD1; clone_size: .; v_call: TRBV7-2; cdr3_nt: TGTGCCAGCAGCCAGGCTCGACAGGGACCCTACGAGCAGTACTTC; cdr3_aa: CASSQARQGPYEQYF
j_call: TRBJ2-1; d_call: TRBD2; clone_size: .; v_call: TRBV2; cdr3_nt: TGTGCCACCAGACTAGCGGGACTCCACAATGAGCAGTTCTTC; cdr3_aa: CATRLAGLHNEQFF
j_call: TRBJ2-2; d_call: .; clone_size: once; v_call: TRBV7-7; cdr3_nt: TGTGCTAGCAGCTTCGTCCAAACCAGCTTCGGGGAGCTGTTTTTT; cdr3_aa: CASSFVQTSFGELFF
j_call: TRBJ1-5; d_call: TRBD1; clone_size: .; v_call: TRBV19; cdr3_nt: TGTGCCACCCGGGGACAGGCGAACATGAGGGGGAGCAATCAGCCCCAGCATTTT; cdr3_aa: CATRGQANMRGSNQPQHF
j_call: TRBJ2-7; d_call: TRBD2; clone_size: .; v_call: TRBV7-9; cdr3_nt: TGTGCCAGCAGCCCGATGAGCGGGAGAGGTTACGAGCAGTACTTC; cdr3_aa: CASSPMSGRGYEQYF
j_call: TRBJ1-2; d_call: TRBD1; clone_size: .; v_call: TRBV9; cdr3_nt: TGTGCCAGCAGCGTTCCACAGGGGGCGCAAAGCTATGGCTACACCTTC; cdr3_aa: CASSVPQGAQSYGYTF
j_call: TRBJ2-7; d_call: .; clone_size: .; v_call: TRBV6-5; cdr3_nt: TGTGCCAGCACCGGGCCGACCTACGAGCAGTACTTC; cdr3_aa: CASTGPTYEQYF
j_call: TRBJ2-1; d_call: .; clone_size: .; v_call: TRBV16; cdr3_nt: TGTGCCAGCAGCGTGGATAACAATGAGCAGTTCTTC; cdr3_aa: CASSVDNNEQFF
j_call: TRBJ2-1; d_call: .; clone_size: .; v_call: TRBV11-3; cdr3_nt: TGTGCCAGCAGCTTAGGGTTCGGGTATGAGCAGTTCTTC; cdr3_aa: CASSLGFGYEQFF
j_call: TRBJ2-2; d_call: TRBD2; clone_size: .; v_call: TRBV4-3; cdr3_nt: TGCGCCAGCAGCCACCACCTAGCGGGAGGGCCGTTTCGAGACACCGGGGAGCTGTTTTTT; cdr3_aa: CASSHHLAGGPFRDTGELFF
j_call: TRBJ2-7; d_call: .; clone_size: once; v_call: TRBV6-5; cdr3_nt: TGTGCCAGCAGTTACTCGAGCTACGAGCAGTACTTC; cdr3_aa: CASSYSSYEQYF
j_call: TRBJ2-7; d_call: TRBD2; clone_size: .; v_call: TRBV4-1; cdr3_nt: TGCGCCAGCAGCTTACTAGCGGGATTCTACGAGCAGTACTTC; cdr3_aa: CASSLLAGFYEQYF
j_call: TRBJ2-7; d_call: TRBD1; clone_size: .; v_call: TRBV5-1; cdr3_nt: TGCGCCAGCAGCTCAGGACAGGGGTTTGTTTTCGGCGAGCAGTACTTC; cdr3_aa: CASSSGQGFVFGEQYF
j_call: TRBJ2-7; d_call: TRBD2; clone_size: few; v_call: TRBV28; cdr3_nt: TGTGCCAGCAGTTTACTCGGACTAGCGGACTACTCCTACGAGCAGTACTTC; cdr3_aa: CASSLLGLADYSYEQYF
j_call: TRBJ2-7; d_call: .; clone_size: .; v_call: TRBV6-6; cdr3_nt: TGTGCCAGCAGTCCGGGGGACGAGCAGTACTTC; cdr3_aa: CASSPGDEQYF
j_call: TRBJ1-2; d_call: .; clone_size: .; v_call: TRBV10-3; cdr3_nt: TGTGCCATCAGTGAGAGCCGGGACACCTCTTTTAACTATGGCTACACCTTC; cdr3_aa: CAISESRDTSFNYGYTF
j_call: TRBJ2-1; d_call: .; clone_size: .; v_call: TRBV11-2; cdr3_nt: TGTGCCAGCAGCACAGGAGGCAATGAGCAGTTCTTC; cdr3_aa: CASSTGGNEQFF
j_call: TRBJ2-1; d_call: TRBD1; clone_size: .; v_call: TRBV7-7; cdr3_nt: TGTGCTAGCAGCTTAGGGTCAGGGGGTTACAATGAGCAGTTCTTC; cdr3_aa: CASSLGSGGYNEQFF
j_call: TRBJ1-1; d_call: .; clone_size: .; v_call: TRBV30; cdr3_nt: TGTGCCTGGGTCCGGGGGGCAGTGACTGAAGCTTTCTTT; cdr3_aa: CAWVRGAVTEAFF
j_call: TRBJ2-1; d_call: TRBD1; clone_size: .; v_call: TRBV9; cdr3_nt: TGTGCCAGCAGCTTCCGGGGACAGGGGGGTACCTACAATGAGCAGTTCTTC; cdr3_aa: CASSFRGQGGTYNEQFF
j_call: TRBJ2-7; d_call: .; clone_size: .; v_call: TRBV28; cdr3_nt: TGTGCCAGCAGTAACGACGGACAGATCTCCTACGAGCAGTACTTC; cdr3_aa: CASSNDGQISYEQYF
j_call: TRBJ2-3; d_call: TRBD2; clone_size: .; v_call: TRBV7-6; cdr3_nt: TGTGCCAGCAGCAAAGCGGGAGGGACAGATACGCAGTATTTT; cdr3_aa: CASSKAGGTDTQYF
j_call: TRBJ2-3; d_call: .; clone_size: .; v_call: TRBV7-6; cdr3_nt: TGTGCCAGCAGCTTAGCGTTTTCGCCATCGTTTTCCCCCACAGATACGCAGTATTTT; cdr3_aa: CASSLAFSPSFSPTDTQYF
j_call: TRBJ2-1; d_call: .; clone_size: .; v_call: TRBV19; cdr3_nt: TGTGCCAGTAGTAGTCTGACGGGAGTTGTCAACAATGAGCAGTTCTTC; cdr3_aa: CASSSLTGVVNNEQFF
j_call: TRBJ2-3; d_call: .; clone_size: once; v_call: TRBV2; cdr3_nt: TGTGCCAGCAGTGATGGGGTCTCGGTTGGCACAGATACGCAGTATTTT; cdr3_aa: CASSDGVSVGTDTQYF
j_call: TRBJ2-7; d_call: TRBD2; clone_size: few; v_call: TRBV9; cdr3_nt: TGTGCCAGCAGCGTAGCGGGAGGGCGTGGCGAGCAGTACTTC; cdr3_aa: CASSVAGGRGEQYF
j_call: TRBJ2-7; d_call: .; clone_size: .; v_call: TRBV5-4; cdr3_nt: TGTGCCAGCAGCCAGGAACAGGGCATAGGGTACGAGCAGTACTTC; cdr3_aa: CASSQEQGIGYEQYF
j_call: TRBJ2-2; d_call: .; clone_size: .; v_call: TRBV7-9; cdr3_nt: TGTGCCAGCAGCTTCGGGCCCGGGGAGCTGTTTTTT; cdr3_aa: CASSFGPGELFF
j_call: TRBJ2-7; d_call: .; clone_size: .; v_call: TRBV13; cdr3_nt: TGTGCCAGCAGCTTCAATCCAGGGTTTTTATCCTACGAGCAGTACTTC; cdr3_aa: CASSFNPGFLSYEQYF
j_call: TRBJ2-1; d_call: .; clone_size: .; v_call: TRBV4-3; cdr3_nt: TGCGCCAGCAGCCAGGGGTCCTCGACAGCCTCCTACAATGAGCAGTTCTTC; cdr3_aa: CASSQGSSTASYNEQFF
j_call: TRBJ2-1; d_call: .; clone_size: .; v_call: TRBV7-2; cdr3_nt: TGTGCCAGCAGCTTAGTCAGGGGGGCCTACAATGAGCAGTTCTTC; cdr3_aa: CASSLVRGAYNEQFF
j_call: TRBJ2-7; d_call: .; clone_size: .; v_call: TRBV5-6; cdr3_nt: TGTGCCAGCAGTCAACCCGGATTAAGCTCCTACGAGCAGTACTTC; cdr3_aa: CASSQPGLSSYEQYF